This T cell receptor (beta chain) was captured in a study of chemoradiotherapy in HPV16-positive cancers. V was cut by 0 bases and J by 5 bases, with 16 bases left in between. Germline values: CDR1 LGHNA, CDR2 YSLEER. This CDR3 comprises 16 residues. This table comes from immunoSEQ multiplex PCR, and its TCRdb copy is limited to in-frame clones, with some not included. The sample lists approximately 2,600 clones, about 81% occurring once. This chain uses TRBV4-3 with TRBJ2-5, with D maybe TRBD1 (6 bases). Sample: tumor tissue, taken from a patient who underwent chemoradiotherapy. This TCR was sampled from a human donor with HPV-associated anogenital cancer. Here the CDR3 DNA reads TGCGCCAGCAGCCAAGACTGGTCGACAGGAGTGGAGACCCAGTACTTC. Translating gives CASSQDWSTGVETQYF.